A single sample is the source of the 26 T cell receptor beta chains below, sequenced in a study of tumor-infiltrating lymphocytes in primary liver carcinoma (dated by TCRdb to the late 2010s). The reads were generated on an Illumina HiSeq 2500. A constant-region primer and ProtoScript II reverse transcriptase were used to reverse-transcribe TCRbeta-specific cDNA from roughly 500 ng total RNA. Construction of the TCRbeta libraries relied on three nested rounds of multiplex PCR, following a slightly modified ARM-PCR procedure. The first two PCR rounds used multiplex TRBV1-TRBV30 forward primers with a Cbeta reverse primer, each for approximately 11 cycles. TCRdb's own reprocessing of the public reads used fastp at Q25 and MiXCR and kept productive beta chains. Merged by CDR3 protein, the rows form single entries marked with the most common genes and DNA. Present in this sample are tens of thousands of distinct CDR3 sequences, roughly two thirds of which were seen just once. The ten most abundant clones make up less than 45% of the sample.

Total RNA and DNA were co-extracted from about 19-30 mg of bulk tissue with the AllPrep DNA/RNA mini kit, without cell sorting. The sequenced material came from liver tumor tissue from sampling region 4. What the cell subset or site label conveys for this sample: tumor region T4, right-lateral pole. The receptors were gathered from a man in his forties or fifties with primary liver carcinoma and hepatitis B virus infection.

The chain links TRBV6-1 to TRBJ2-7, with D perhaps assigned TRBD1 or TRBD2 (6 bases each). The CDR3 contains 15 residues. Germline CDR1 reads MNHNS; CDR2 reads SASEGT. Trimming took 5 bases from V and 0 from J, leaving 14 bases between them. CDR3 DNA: TGTGCCAGCAGTCTGGGGGGCGGTAGCTCCTACGAGCAGTACTTC. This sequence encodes CASSLGGGSSYEQYF.

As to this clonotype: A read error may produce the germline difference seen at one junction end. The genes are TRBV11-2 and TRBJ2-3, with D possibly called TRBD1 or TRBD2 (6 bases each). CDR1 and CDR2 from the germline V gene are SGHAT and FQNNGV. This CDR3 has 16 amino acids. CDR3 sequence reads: CASSLWGATGTNTQYF. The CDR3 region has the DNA TGTGCCAGCAGTTTATGGGGGGCCACGGGCACAAATACGCAGTATTTT.

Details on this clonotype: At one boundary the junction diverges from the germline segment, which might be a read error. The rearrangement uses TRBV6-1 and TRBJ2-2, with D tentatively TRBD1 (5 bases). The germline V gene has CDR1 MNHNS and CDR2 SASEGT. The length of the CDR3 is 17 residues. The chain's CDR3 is CASRGIHGALDTVELFF. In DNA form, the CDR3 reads TGTGCCAGCAGAGGAATACATGGGGCTTTGGACACCGTGGAGCTGTTTTTT.

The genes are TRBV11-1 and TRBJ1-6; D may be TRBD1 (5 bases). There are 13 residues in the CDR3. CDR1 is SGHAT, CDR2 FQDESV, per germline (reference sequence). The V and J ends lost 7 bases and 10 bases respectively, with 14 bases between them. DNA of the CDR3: TGTGCCAGCAACCGGACACTGGCCTCACCCCTCCACTTT. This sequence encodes CASNRTLASPLHF. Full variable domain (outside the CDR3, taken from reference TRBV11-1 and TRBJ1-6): EAEVAQSPRYKITEKSQAVAFWCDPISGHATLYWYRQILGQGPELLVQFQDESVVDDSQLPKDRFSAERLKGVDSTLKIQPAELGDSAMYLCASNRTLASPLHFGNGTRLTVT.

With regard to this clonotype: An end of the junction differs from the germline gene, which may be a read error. CDR3 sequence: CASRQDAGDTQYF. The CDR3 coding sequence is TGCGCCAGCAGACAAGACGCGGGTGATACGCAGTATTTT. The chain recombines TRBV4-3 with TRBJ2-3; D may be TRBD2 (5 bases). Germline CDR1 reads LGHNA; CDR2 reads YSLEER. This CDR3 region has 13 residues.

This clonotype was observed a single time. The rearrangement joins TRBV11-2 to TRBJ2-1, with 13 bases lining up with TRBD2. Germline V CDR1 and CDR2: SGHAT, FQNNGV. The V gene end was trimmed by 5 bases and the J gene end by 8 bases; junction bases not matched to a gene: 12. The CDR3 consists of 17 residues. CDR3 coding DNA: TGTGCCAGCAGCAGGAAACTAGCGGGAGGGCCAGGGGATGAGCAGTTCTTC. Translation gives CASSRKLAGGPGDEQFF.

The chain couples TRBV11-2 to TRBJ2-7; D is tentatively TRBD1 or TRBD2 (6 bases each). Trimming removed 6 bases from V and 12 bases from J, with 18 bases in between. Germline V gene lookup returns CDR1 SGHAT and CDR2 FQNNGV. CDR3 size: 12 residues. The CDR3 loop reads CASSPGGYKRYF. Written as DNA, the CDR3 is TGTGCCAGCAGTCCCGGGGGCTACAAGCGGTACTTC.

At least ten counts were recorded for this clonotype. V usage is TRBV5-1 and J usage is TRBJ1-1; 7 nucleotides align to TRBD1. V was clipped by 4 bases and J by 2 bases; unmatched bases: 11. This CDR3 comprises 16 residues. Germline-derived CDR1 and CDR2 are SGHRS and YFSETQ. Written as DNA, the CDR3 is TGCGCCAGCAGCCCAACTGGGAACAGGGGTAACACTGAAGCTTTCTTT. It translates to CASSPTGNRGNTEAFF.

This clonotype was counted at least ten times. CDR3 amino acids: CASSKAGRVTQYF. CDR3 DNA: TGTGCCAGCAGCAAAGCGGGCAGGGTTACCCAGTACTTC. J is TRBJ2-5 and V is TRBV21-1; whether TRBD1, the table's D call, matches the DNA was not checked. TRBV21-1 is annotated as a pseudogene. The CDR3 length is 13 residues.

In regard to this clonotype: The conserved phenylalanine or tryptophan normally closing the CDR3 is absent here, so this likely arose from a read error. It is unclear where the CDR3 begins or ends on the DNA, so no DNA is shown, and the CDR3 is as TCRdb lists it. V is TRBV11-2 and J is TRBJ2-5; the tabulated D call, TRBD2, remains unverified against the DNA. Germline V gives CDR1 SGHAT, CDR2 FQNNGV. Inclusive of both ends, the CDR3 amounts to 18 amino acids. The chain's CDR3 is CASSLARLALGKKETLYL.

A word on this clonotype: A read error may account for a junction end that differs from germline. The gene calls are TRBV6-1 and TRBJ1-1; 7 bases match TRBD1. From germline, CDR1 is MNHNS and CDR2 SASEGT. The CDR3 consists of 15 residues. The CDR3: CASIGDQGVDTEAFF. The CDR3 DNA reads TGTGCCAGCATTGGAGACCAGGGGGTAGACACTGAAGCTTTCTTC.

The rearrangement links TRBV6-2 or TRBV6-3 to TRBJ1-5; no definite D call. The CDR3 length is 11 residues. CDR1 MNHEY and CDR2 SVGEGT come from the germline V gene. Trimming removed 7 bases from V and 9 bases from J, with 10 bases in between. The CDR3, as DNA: TGTGCCAGCACGGATGTGCGGCCCCAGCATTTT. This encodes CASTDVRPQHF.

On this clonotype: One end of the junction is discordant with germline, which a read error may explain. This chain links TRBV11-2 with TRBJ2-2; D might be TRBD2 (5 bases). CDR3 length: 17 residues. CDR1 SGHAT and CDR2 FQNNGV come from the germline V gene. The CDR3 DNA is TGTGCCAGCAGCTTAGCATTAGGAAGGGCGAACACCGGGGAGTTGTTCTTC. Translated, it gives CASSLALGRANTGELFF. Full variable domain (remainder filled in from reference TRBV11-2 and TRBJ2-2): EAGVAQSPRYKIIEKRQSVAFWCNPISGHATLYWYQQILGQGPKLLIQFQNNGVVDDSQLPKDRFSAERLKGVDSTLKIQPAKLEDSAVYLCASSLALGRANTGELFFGEGSRLTVL.

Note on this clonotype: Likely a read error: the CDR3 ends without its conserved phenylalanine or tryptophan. The CDR3 nucleotides are TGTGCCAGCAGCTCGGGTACAGAGACCCAGTACCTC. This translates into CASSSGTETQYL. The V call is TRBV5-5, the J call TRBJ2-5, with D unclear. This CDR3 is built from 12 residues. From germline, CDR1 is SGHKS and CDR2 YYEKEE (reference sequence). V was trimmed by 3 bases and J by 4 bases, leaving 7 bases between them.

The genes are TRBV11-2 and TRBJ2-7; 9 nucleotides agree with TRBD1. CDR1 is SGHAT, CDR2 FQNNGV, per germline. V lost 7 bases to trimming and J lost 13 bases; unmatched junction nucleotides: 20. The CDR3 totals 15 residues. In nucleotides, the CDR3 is TGTGCCAGCAACCAAGGGACAGGGAGAACCTACGAGCGATACTTC. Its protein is CASNQGTGRTYERYF. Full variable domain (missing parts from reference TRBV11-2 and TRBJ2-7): EAGVAQSPRYKIIEKRQSVAFWCNPISGHATLYWYQQILGQGPKLLIQFQNNGVVDDSQLPKDRFSAERLKGVDSTLKIQPAKLEDSAVYLCASNQGTGRTYERYFGPGTRLTVT.

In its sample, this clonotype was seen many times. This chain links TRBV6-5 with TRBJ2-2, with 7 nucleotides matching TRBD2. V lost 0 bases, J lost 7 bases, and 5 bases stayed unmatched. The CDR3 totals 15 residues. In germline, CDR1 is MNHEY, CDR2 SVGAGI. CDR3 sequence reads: CASSYSGTIIGELFF. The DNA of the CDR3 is TGTGCCAGCAGTTACTCCGGGACTATAATCGGGGAGCTGTTTTTT.

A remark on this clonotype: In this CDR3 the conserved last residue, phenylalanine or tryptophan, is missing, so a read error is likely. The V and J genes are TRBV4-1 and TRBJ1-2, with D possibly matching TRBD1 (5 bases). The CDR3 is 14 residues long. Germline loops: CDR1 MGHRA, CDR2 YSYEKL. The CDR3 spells CASSQGDGNYAYTL. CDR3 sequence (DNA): TGCGCCAGCAGCCAAGGGGACGGGAACTATGCCTACACCTTA.

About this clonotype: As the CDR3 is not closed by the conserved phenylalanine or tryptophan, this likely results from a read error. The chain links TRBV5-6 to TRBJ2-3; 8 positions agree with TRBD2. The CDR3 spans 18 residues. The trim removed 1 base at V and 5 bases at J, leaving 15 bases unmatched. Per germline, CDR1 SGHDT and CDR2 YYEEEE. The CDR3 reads CASSLLGYSGILIDTQYL. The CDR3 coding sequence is TGTGCCAGCAGCTTGTTAGGATATAGCGGGATATTGATAGATACGCAGTATCTT.

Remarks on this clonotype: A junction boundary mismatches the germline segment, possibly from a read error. The CDR3 DNA is TGCGCCATCAGCCAAGACAGGGGAATCTATGGCTACACCTTC. Its translation: CAISQDRGIYGYTF. This chain joins TRBV4-1 and TRBJ1-2, with 8 bases matching TRBD1. CDR1 MGHRA and CDR2 YSYEKL come from the germline V gene. This CDR3 comprises 14 residues.

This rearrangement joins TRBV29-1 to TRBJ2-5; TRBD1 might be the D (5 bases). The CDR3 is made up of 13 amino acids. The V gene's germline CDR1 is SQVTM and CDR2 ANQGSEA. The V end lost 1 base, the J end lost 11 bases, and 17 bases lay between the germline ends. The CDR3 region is CSVEGTPKVTQYF. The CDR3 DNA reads TGCAGCGTTGAAGGGACACCCAAAGTGACACAGTACTTC.

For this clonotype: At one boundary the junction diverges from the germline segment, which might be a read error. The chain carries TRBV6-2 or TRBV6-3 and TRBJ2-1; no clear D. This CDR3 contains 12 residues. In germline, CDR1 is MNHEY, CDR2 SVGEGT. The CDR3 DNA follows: TGTGCCAGCAGTTACTCTCTACGTGAGCAGCTCTTC. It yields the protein CASSYSLREQLF.

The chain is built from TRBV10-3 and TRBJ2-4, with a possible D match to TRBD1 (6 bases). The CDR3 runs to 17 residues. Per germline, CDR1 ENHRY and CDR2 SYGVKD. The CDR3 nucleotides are TGTGTCTCCAGTGAGTCCTCCACAGGGATTGGCAAAAACATTCAGTACTTC. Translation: CVSSESSTGIGKNIQYF.

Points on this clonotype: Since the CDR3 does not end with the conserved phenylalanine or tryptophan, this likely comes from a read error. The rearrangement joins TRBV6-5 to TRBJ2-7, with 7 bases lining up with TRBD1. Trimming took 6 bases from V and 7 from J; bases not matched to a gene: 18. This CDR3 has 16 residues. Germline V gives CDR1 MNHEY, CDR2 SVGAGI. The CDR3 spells CASRSGQAASFYEQYS. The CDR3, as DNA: TGTGCCAGCAGGTCCGGACAGGCAGCATCCTTTTATGAGCAGTACTCC.

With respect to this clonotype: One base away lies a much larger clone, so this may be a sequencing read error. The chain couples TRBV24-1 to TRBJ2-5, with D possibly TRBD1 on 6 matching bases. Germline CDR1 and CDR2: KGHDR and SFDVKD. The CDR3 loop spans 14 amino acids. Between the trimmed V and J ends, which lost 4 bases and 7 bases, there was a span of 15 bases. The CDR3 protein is CATSEYMEGGTQYF. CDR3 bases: TGTGCCACCAGTGAATACATGGAAGGGGGGACCCAGTACTTC.

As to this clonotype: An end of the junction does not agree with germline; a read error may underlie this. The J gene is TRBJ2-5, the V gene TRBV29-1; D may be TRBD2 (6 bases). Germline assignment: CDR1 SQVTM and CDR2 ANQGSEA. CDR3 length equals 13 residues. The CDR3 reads CSLGGRTAETQNF. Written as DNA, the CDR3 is TGTAGCCTTGGTGGGAGGACTGCTGAGACCCAGAACTTC.

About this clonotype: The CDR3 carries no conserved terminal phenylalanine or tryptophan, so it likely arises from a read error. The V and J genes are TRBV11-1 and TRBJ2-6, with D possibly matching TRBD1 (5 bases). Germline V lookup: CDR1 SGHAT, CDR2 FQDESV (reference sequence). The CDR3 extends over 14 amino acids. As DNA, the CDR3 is TGTGCCAGCAGCAGGAACCCTGGGGCCAAAGTCCTGACTTAC. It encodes CASSRNPGAKVLTY.